This T cell receptor (beta chain) is drawn from a study of chemoradiotherapy in HPV16-positive cancers. This CDR3 is 8 amino acids long. Sequenced by immunoSEQ multiplex PCR; TCRdb stores in-frame clones only, minus some. The sample has about 12,000 clones, roughly 90% seen once. This sample comprised blood, obtained from a patient who underwent chemoradiotherapy. The rearrangement uses TRBV1 and TRBJ1-5. TRBV1 is designated a pseudogene. This clonotype originated in a human donor with HPV-associated anogenital cancer. The CDR3 nucleotides read TGCACCAGTAGCCCCCAGCATTTT. It codes for CTSSPQHF.